The clone carrying this T cell receptor beta chain has a handful of counts. V was pared by 7 bases and J by 5 bases, with 21 bases between. The CDR3 has 14 amino acids. CDR1 is DFQATT and CDR2 is SNEGSKA in the germline V gene (reference sequence). The sample belongs to a study of neurological immune-mediated disorders. By 5'RACE with 10-nucleotide random UMIs, the cDNA was made. TCRdb itself ran the 5' RACE reads through MiXCR, one entry per CDR3 protein. The table lists roughly 62,000 distinct CDR3 sequences, about 10% of them singletons, with 1.5% to 2% in the top ten. V and J are TRBV20-1 and TRBJ2-7; perhaps D is TRBD1 or TRBD2 (5 bases each). The sequencing sample was made of PBMCs. The sequence came from a man in his sixties in good health. CDR3 sequence reads: CSVRDRTGRDEQYF. The CDR3 nucleotides read TGCAGTGTAAGAGATCGGACGGGACGGGACGAGCAGTACTTC.